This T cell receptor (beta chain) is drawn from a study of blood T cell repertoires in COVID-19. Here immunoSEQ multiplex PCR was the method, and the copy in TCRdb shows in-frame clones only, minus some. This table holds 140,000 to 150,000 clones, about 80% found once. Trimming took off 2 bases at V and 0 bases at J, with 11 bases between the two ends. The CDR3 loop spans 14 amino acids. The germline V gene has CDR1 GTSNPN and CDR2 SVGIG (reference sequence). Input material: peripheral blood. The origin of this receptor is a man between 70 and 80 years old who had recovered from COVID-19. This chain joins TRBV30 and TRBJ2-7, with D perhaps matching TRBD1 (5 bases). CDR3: CAWSTGSRSYEQYF. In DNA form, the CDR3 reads TGTGCCTGGAGTACAGGCTCCCGCTCCTACGAGCAGTACTTC.